The clone carrying this T cell receptor (beta chain) came up a few times. Allocation to cohorts depended on clinical history reported by the participants. The data stem from a study of blood T cell repertoires in COVID-19. Across the whole study: PBMCs, B-cell-depleted T cells, or T cells provided the cDNA or gDNA that made up the material.

As originally analysed: Using reference gene primer amplification, nucleated cell counts were estimated. Assay: immunoSEQ multiplex PCR; the TCRdb copy retains only in-frame clones and omits some. That table supplies the V and J calls and clone size; D and trimming were determined from the DNA. The table records 200,000 to 250,000 clones, 65% to 85% of them present only once. The sequence was obtained from a middle-aged woman with acute COVID-19. Sequenced material: PBMCs or T cells enriched from blood (not recorded which).

DNA for the CDR3: TGTGCCAGTAGTATTCGGAGGGGGCGGAGCACAGATACGCAGTATTTT. Its translation: CASSIRRGRSTDTQYF. The chain recombines TRBV19 with TRBJ2-3; tentative D call: TRBD1 (7 bases). The V and J ends lost 3 bases and 0 bases respectively, with 13 bases between them. The germline gives CDR1 LNHDA, CDR2 SQIVND (reference sequence). The CDR3 is 16 residues long.